What follows is one T cell receptor beta chain and its context. The target antigen is unknown. This sample was included in a study of T cells expressing NK-cell markers. Overall study context: Beta-chain profiling covered CD3+CD56+NKG2C+, CD3+CD56+NKG2C- and CD3+CD56-NKG2C+ sorted subsets.

From its re-call of the 5' RACE reads, TCRdb lists each CDR3 protein once, without DNA. The data show about 390,000 distinct CDR3 sequences, and the top ten clones hold approximately 11%. This CDR3 region has 16 residues. Study conclusions and caveats: Uncertainty persisted over the HCMV specificity of expanded NKG2C+ T cell clones. The CD3+CD56-NKG2C+ fraction was also led by these clonotypes in a few donors. Dominant NKG2C+ clonotypes in six donors made up roughly 1.0-7.0% of CD8+ T cells.

Sequencing used blood T cells: a sorted CD56 or NKG2C T cell subset, CD4+ or CD8+ T cells, or bulk PBMC T cells (not recorded which). This TCR derives from a woman aged 45-60 years in good health. This chain joins TRBV12-3 or TRBV12-4 and TRBJ2-7; the TCRdb call, TRBD2, lacks DNA for checking. CDR3 region: CASSSMRGRTIYEQYF.